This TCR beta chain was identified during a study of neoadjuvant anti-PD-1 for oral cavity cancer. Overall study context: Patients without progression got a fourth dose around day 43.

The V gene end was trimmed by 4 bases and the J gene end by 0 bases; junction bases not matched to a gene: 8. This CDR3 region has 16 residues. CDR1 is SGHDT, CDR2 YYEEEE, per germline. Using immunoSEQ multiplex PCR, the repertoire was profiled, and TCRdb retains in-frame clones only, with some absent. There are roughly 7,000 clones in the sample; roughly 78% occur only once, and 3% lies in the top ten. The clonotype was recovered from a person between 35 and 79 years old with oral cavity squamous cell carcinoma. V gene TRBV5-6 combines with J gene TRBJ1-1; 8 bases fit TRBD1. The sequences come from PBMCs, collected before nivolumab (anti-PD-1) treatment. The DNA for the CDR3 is TGTGCCAGCAGCCCTCTGGGACAGGTCATGAACACTGAAGCTTTCTTT. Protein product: CASSPLGQVMNTEAFF.